Following are 20 T cell receptor beta chains from one sample sequenced in a study of PD-1 blockade in classical Hodgkin lymphoma. Exposure to brentuximab vedotin varied, and each patient had relapsed following autologous stem cell transplantation. Sequencing was performed with immunoSEQ multiplex PCR; in TCRdb, only in-frame clones are kept and a portion is missing. Here the sample spans tens of thousands of clones, just under 80% being singletons. The specimen was peripheral blood mononuclear cells (PBMCs), collected at baseline. Every receptor here comes from a human donor with classical Hodgkin lymphoma.

The genes are TRBV6-1 and TRBJ1-2; the D gene is possibly TRBD1 (5 bases). The CDR3 length is 12 residues. V lost 2 bases, J lost 9 bases, and 10 bases lay in between. From germline, CDR1 is MNHNS and CDR2 SASEGT. The CDR3 loop reads CASSEIAGRYTF. CDR3 coding DNA: TGTGCCAGCAGTGAAATCGCAGGGCGCTACACCTTC.

V gene TRBV19 combines with J gene TRBJ1-4; TRBD1 matches 9 bases. Trimming took 10 bases from V and 0 from J; bases not matched to a gene: 9. Germline-derived CDR1 and CDR2 are LNHDA and SQIVND (reference sequence). The CDR3 is made up of 16 amino acids. For the CDR3, the DNA is TGTGCCACTTCGGACAGGGGAGAATCAACTAATGAAAAACTGTTTTTT. It codes for CATSDRGESTNEKLFF.

This clone was seen a handful of times. This rearrangement joins TRBV7-2 to TRBJ2-1; 11 bases map to TRBD2. This CDR3 has 14 residues. The V and J ends lost 1 base and 10 bases, in that order; junction bases with no gene match: 3. CDR1 is SGHTA and CDR2 is FQGNSA in the germline V gene. DNA of the CDR3: TGTGCCAGCAGCTTAGTACTAGCGGGGGAGGAGCAGTTCTTC. Its translation is CASSLVLAGEEQFF.

The chain recombines TRBV7-2 with TRBJ1-4; D is perhaps TRBD1 (5 bases). Germline CDR1 SGHTA, CDR2 FQGNSA. Trimming left V 6 bases short and J 6 bases short, with 17 bases between. CDR3 length: 15 residues. CDR3 loop: CASRLYGGLDEKLFF. The CDR3 DNA is TGTGCCAGCAGACTCTACGGGGGGTTAGATGAAAAACTGTTTTTT.

The genes are TRBV19 and TRBJ1-4; D gene unclear. Trimming stripped 6 bases from V and 0 bases from J, with 14 bases between. The CDR3 has 16 residues. Germline-derived CDR1 and CDR2 are LNHDA and SQIVND (reference sequence). In nucleotides, the CDR3 is TGTGCCAGTAGCCAAACCCCAGGTTCAACTAATGAAAAACTGTTTTTT. Residues: CASSQTPGSTNEKLFF.

This chain connects TRBV2 to TRBJ1-2; D may be TRBD1 (6 bases). Germline V gene lookup returns CDR1 SNHLY and CDR2 FYNNEI. Trimming stripped 6 bases from V and 8 bases from J, with 19 bases between. This CDR3 comprises 14 residues. CDR3 nucleotide sequence: TGTGCCAGCAGCCCTAACTCGGCAGGGGACGGCTACACCTTC. It translates to CASSPNSAGDGYTF.

CDR3 DNA: TGTGCCAGCAGTTACTCGCAAGGGACCTACGAGCAGTACTTC. Protein: CASSYSQGTYEQYF. The chain couples TRBV6-5 to TRBJ2-7; D is ambiguous. V lost 0 bases and J lost 2, with 8 bases in between. Germline CDR1 is MNHEY and CDR2 is SVGAGI. There are 14 residues in the CDR3.

The chain joins TRBV6-6 to TRBJ2-3; either TRBD1 or TRBD2 may supply D (6 bases each). The V end lost 2 bases, the J end lost 0 bases, and 9 bases lay between the germline ends. In germline, CDR1 is MNHNY, CDR2 SVGAGI (reference sequence). The CDR3 length is 15 residues. CDR3 coding DNA: TGTGCCAGCAGTTACCGGGGGCCCAGCACAGATACGCAGTATTTT. Protein product: CASSYRGPSTDTQYF.

The sample holds a few counts of this clone. V gene TRBV9 combines with J gene TRBJ2-1; TRBD1 might be the D (6 bases). The CDR3 runs to 14 residues. Trimming cost V 7 bases and J 9 bases, with 20 bases left between them. Germline-derived CDR1 and CDR2 are SGDLS and YYNGEE. The DNA for the CDR3 is TGTGCCAGCGGCTTAGGGGGTTCCCTCGCTGAGCAGTTCTTC. Protein product: CASGLGGSLAEQFF.

The rearrangement joins TRBV18 to TRBJ1-1; no clear D gene. In germline, CDR1 is KGHSH, CDR2 LQKENI. Trimming removed 0 bases at V and 10 bases at J, with 9 bases between. The CDR3 runs 12 residues. CDR3 sequence reads: CASSPPTGRAFF. The CDR3 DNA reads as TGTGCCAGCTCACCACCAACCGGGAGAGCTTTCTTT.

The V call is TRBV10-3, the J call TRBJ2-3; D unclear. In germline, CDR1 is ENHRY, CDR2 SYGVKD. The CDR3 covers 15 residues. V lost 0 bases, J lost 2 bases, and 9 bases lay in between. The CDR3 is CAISESDTFTDTQYF. The CDR3, as DNA: TGTGCCATCAGTGAGTCCGACACCTTCACAGATACGCAGTATTTT.

J is TRBJ2-1 and V is TRBV6-1; D is possibly TRBD2 (6 bases). The CDR3 length is 13 residues. The V gene lost 4 bases and the J gene lost 9 bases, with 13 bases spanning the gap. Looked up from germline, CDR1 is MNHNS and CDR2 is SASEGT. CDR3 DNA: TGTGCCAGCAGTGTCAGACTAGACAGTGAGCAGTTCTTC. The encoded protein is CASSVRLDSEQFF.

This chain connects TRBV20-1 to TRBJ1-3; D is unresolved. Germline V gene lookup returns CDR1 DFQATT and CDR2 SNEGSKA (reference sequence). The CDR3 is made up of 11 amino acids. V gave up 5 bases and J gave up 9 bases, with 11 bases separating them. CDR3 sequence: CSARFVSTIYF. For the CDR3, the DNA is TGCAGTGCTCGGTTTGTCTCCACCATATATTTT.

V usage is TRBV5-4 and J usage is TRBJ2-3, with a tentative D call TRBD2 (6 bases). Germline V gene sequence: CDR1 SGHNT, CDR2 YYREEE (reference sequence). The V gene lost 5 bases and the J gene lost 0 bases, with 28 bases spanning the gap. The length of the CDR3 is 20 residues. The CDR3 region has the DNA TGTGCCAGCAGGGTTGGTGCGGGGCCGGCCCATCGCACTAGCACAGATACGCAGTATTTT. Its translation is CASRVGAGPAHRTSTDTQYF.

In this sample, this clone turned up once. The V call is TRBV19, the J call TRBJ1-5; D not certain. Germline V CDR1 and CDR2: LNHDA, SQIVND (reference sequence). CDR3 length: 15 amino acids. V lost 4 bases to trimming and J lost 0 bases, with 10 bases between them. The CDR3 here is CASSTGGVSNQPQHF. The DNA for the CDR3 is TGTGCCAGTAGTACGGGCGGGGTTAGCAATCAGCCCCAGCATTTT.

This chain connects TRBV2 to TRBJ2-1, with D possibly matching TRBD2 (6 bases). The CDR3 length is 14 residues. V was clipped by 8 bases and J by 8 bases, with 19 bases between them. CDR1 is SNHLY, CDR2 FYNNEI, per germline. DNA for the CDR3: TGTGCCAGCCGAGCCAGCGCGGGGACCGATGAGCAGTTCTTC. This encodes CASRASAGTDEQFF. The whole variable domain, filled in from reference TRBV2 and TRBJ2-1, reads EPEVTQTPSHQVTQMGQEVILRCVPISNHLYFYWYRQILGQKVEFLVSFYNNEISEKSEIFDDQFSVERPDGSNFTLKIRSTKLEDSAMYFCASRASAGTDEQFFGPGTRLTVL.

The chain links TRBV19 to TRBJ1-4; D perhaps matches TRBD1 (6 bases). Trimming shortened V by 3 bases and J by 0 bases, and 17 bases separated the two germline ends. The CDR3 has 18 amino acids. CDR1 and CDR2 (germline): LNHDA, SQIVND (reference sequence). The CDR3: CASSISLGAGATNEKLFF. The CDR3 nucleotides are TGTGCCAGTAGTATTAGCCTGGGGGCAGGAGCAACTAATGAAAAACTGTTTTTT.

The chain recombines TRBV11-2 with TRBJ1-1, with a tentative D call TRBD1 (5 bases). The V end lost 0 bases, the J end lost 0 bases, and 8 bases lay between the germline ends. From germline, CDR1 is SGHAT and CDR2 FQNNGV. The CDR3 covers 15 residues. The CDR3, as DNA: TGTGCCAGCAGCTTAGATCGGGGGTTGAACACTGAAGCTTTCTTT. Its protein product is CASSLDRGLNTEAFF.

The chain carries TRBV7-2 and TRBJ2-1; 7 bases align to TRBD2. This CDR3 spans 15 amino acids. The V gene's germline CDR1 is SGHTA and CDR2 FQGNSA. The junction had 5 bases not matched to a gene; V was cut back by 6 bases and J by 0 bases. The CDR3 loop reads CASRTSVRSYNEQFF. In DNA form, the CDR3 reads TGTGCCAGCAGAACTAGCGTCCGCTCCTACAATGAGCAGTTCTTC.

The gene calls are TRBV19 and TRBJ2-3; TRBD2 is a possible D gene (6 bases). The germline V gene encodes CDR1 LNHDA and CDR2 SQIVND (reference sequence). V was trimmed by 2 bases and J by 5 bases, leaving 17 bases between them. CDR3 length equals 16 residues. CDR3 in DNA: TGTGCCAGTAGTATAAGGTCAGGAGTGGGGGGAGATACGCAGTATTTT. Protein product: CASSIRSGVGGDTQYF.